One and the same sample provided the 31 T cell receptor beta chains below, sequenced in a study of CD8 T cells in Susac syndrome (dated by TCRdb to the late 2010s). The library was prepared using the immunoSEQ multiplex PCR assay. RNA was extracted with the RNeasy kit and roughly 0.45 to 1 ug was reverse transcribed using random hexamers. TCRdb reprocessed the public reads (quality trimming at Q25 with fastp, clone calling with MiXCR) and kept in-frame beta chains. A single entry per CDR3 protein holds the most common genes and DNA from its merged rows. The sample data list about 240,000 distinct CDR3 sequences, and less than 96% of these were observed just once. The top ten constitute 0.1% of the sample. Material: CD4+ T cells from PBMCs. Receptors were obtained from a human donor with Susac syndrome.

The chain's CDR3 is CASSLPISPSGANVLTF. DNA of the CDR3: TGTGCCAGCAGCTTACCGATATCTCCCTCTGGGGCCAACGTCCTGACTTTC. This chain joins TRBV7-9 and TRBJ2-6; D unclear. Germline V gene sequence: CDR1 SEHNR, CDR2 FQNEAQ (reference sequence). V gave up 2 bases and J gave up 0 bases, with 11 bases separating them. This CDR3 is built from 17 residues.

This rearrangement joins TRBV15 to TRBJ2-7; TRBD2 is a possible D gene (5 bases). The V gene's germline CDR1 is LNHNV and CDR2 YYDKDF (reference sequence). The CDR3 is made up of 14 amino acids. The germline V and J ends were trimmed by 1 base and 0 bases, with 7 bases remaining between them. This chain's CDR3 is CATSRGLSSYEQYF. CDR3 nucleotide sequence: TGTGCCACCAGCAGAGGACTAAGCTCCTACGAGCAGTACTTC. The variable domain in full, completed from reference TRBV15 and TRBJ2-7, reads DAMVIQNPRYQVTQFGKPVTLSCSQTLNHNVMYWYQQKSSQAPKLLFHYYDKDFNNEADTPDNFQSRRPNTSFCFLDIRSPGLGDTAMYLCATSRGLSSYEQYFGPGTRLTVT.

This clonotype appeared once. This chain connects TRBV11-2 to TRBJ1-1; 7 bases are a match to TRBD1. CDR3 length: 14 residues. The germline CDR1 and CDR2 sequences are SGHAT and FQNNGV. V was clipped by 6 bases and J by 8 bases; unmatched bases: 12. The CDR3 DNA is TGTGCCAGCAGGGAACAGGGGCCGTGGATAGAAGCTTTCTTT. It encodes CASREQGPWIEAFF.

The chain couples TRBV29-1 to TRBJ1-1; no clear D. Trimming removed 7 bases at V and 1 base at J, with 13 bases between. The CDR3 runs to 13 residues. CDR1 SQVTM and CDR2 ANQGSEA come from the germline V gene. The CDR3 sequence: CSAWPNRNTEAFF. CDR3 sequence (DNA): TGCAGCGCTTGGCCGAATCGGAACACTGAAGCTTTCTTT. The entire variable domain, with the rest obtained from reference TRBV29-1 and TRBJ1-1, is as follows: SAVISQKPSRDICQRGTSLTIQCQVDSQVTMMFWYRQQPGQSLTLIATANQGSEATYESGFVIDKFPISRPNLTFSTLTVSNMSPEDSSIYLCSAWPNRNTEAFFGQGTRLTVV.

The V and J genes are TRBV5-1 and TRBJ2-5, with TRBD2 matching 11 bases. The CDR3 is 16 amino acids. CDR1 is SGHRS and CDR2 is YFSETQ in the germline V gene. V was clipped by 4 bases and J by 5 bases; unmatched bases: 10. CDR3 sequence: CASSGGSGRAGETQYF. CDR3 DNA sequence: TGCGCCAGCAGCGGCGGTAGCGGGAGGGCCGGGGAGACCCAGTACTTC.

The V and J genes are TRBV7-9 and TRBJ1-3; tentative D call: TRBD1 (5 bases). Between the trimmed V and J ends, which lost 7 bases and 4 bases, there was a span of 20 bases. Germline CDR1 reads SEHNR; CDR2 reads FQNEAQ (reference sequence). The CDR3 spans 16 residues. Here the CDR3 reads CASIWGGSQPGNTIYF. CDR3 nucleotides: TGTGCCAGCATCTGGGGGGGTTCGCAACCCGGAAACACCATATATTTT.

DNA for the CDR3: TGTGCCTGGAAATTTGGCGGGAGTTTGGGGGAGCAGTTCTTC. It encodes CAWKFGGSLGEQFF. The gene calls are TRBV30 and TRBJ2-1; 7 nucleotides match TRBD2. This CDR3 is built from 14 residues. Germline-derived CDR1 and CDR2 are GTSNPN and SVGIG (reference sequence). With 4 bases clipped from V and 10 bases from J, the junction kept 13 bases outside the gene matches.

This clonotype was seen a single time. The gene calls are TRBV7-9 and TRBJ1-1, with D uncertain. The CDR3 spans 14 residues. V was trimmed by 1 base and J by 1 base, leaving 7 bases between them. Germline CDR1 reads SEHNR; CDR2 reads FQNEAQ (reference sequence). The CDR3 spells CASSLVGENTEAFF. The CDR3 bases are TGTGCCAGCAGCTTAGTCGGCGAGAACACTGAAGCTTTCTTT.

CDR3 residues: CSVEFPSAGDHGYTF. CDR3 nucleotide sequence: TGCAGCGTTGAATTCCCATCCGCAGGGGACCATGGCTACACCTTC. The chain joins TRBV29-1 to TRBJ1-2; D is possibly TRBD1 (6 bases). V was cut by 2 bases and J by 6 bases, with 19 bases left in between. Germline assignment: CDR1 SQVTM and CDR2 ANQGSEA. The CDR3 spans 15 residues.

The chain has TRBV6-5 and TRBJ1-2, with 9 bases lining up with TRBD1. The CDR3 length is 15 residues. Germline CDR1 reads MNHEY; CDR2 reads SVGAGI. With 9 bases clipped from V and 8 bases from J, the junction kept 16 bases outside the gene matches. CDR3 loop: CASRTGGLPGRGYTF. For the CDR3, the DNA is TGTGCCAGTCGAACAGGGGGCTTACCGGGTCGCGGCTACACCTTC.

This chain links TRBV29-1 with TRBJ1-2, with D uncertain. Germline V gene lookup returns CDR1 SQVTM and CDR2 ANQGSEA. V was shortened by 6 bases and J by 4 bases, with 15 bases between the two germline ends. This CDR3 comprises 13 residues. CDR3 region: CSVTDGPGYGYTF. In DNA, the CDR3 is TGCAGCGTCACTGACGGGCCTGGCTATGGCTACACCTTC.

This chain connects TRBV6-5 to TRBJ1-1; D is ambiguous. Trimming shortened V by 0 bases and J by 2 bases, and 7 bases separated the two germline ends. CDR3 size: 14 residues. The germline V gene encodes CDR1 MNHEY and CDR2 SVGAGI. The CDR3 here is CASSYSSPNTEAFF. The CDR3, as DNA: TGTGCCAGCAGTTACTCGAGTCCAAACACTGAAGCTTTCTTT.

The V gene is TRBV12-3 or TRBV12-4, the J gene TRBJ2-3; TRBD2 matches 8 bases. With V trimmed by 10 bases and J by 1 base, 10 bases remained unmatched. This CDR3 region has 15 residues. The CDR3 is CATSRETSGTDTQYF. For the CDR3, the DNA is TGTGCCACCTCCCGGGAGACTAGCGGCACAGATACGCAGTATTTT.

The chain links TRBV6-5 to TRBJ2-7; TRBD1 matches at 7 bases. This CDR3 is 16 amino acids long. V lost 4 bases to trimming and J lost 2 bases; unmatched junction nucleotides: 11. The germline V gene encodes CDR1 MNHEY and CDR2 SVGAGI. The CDR3 DNA reads TGTGCCAGCAGTTCCATTTTGGGACAGAGGACCTACGAGCAGTACTTC. Protein product: CASSSILGQRTYEQYF.

This chain joins TRBV9 and TRBJ1-2; TRBD1 agrees at 7 bases. J lost 8 bases, V lost 4 bases, and 8 bases had no gene match. Germline V lookup: CDR1 SGDLS, CDR2 YYNGEE. This CDR3 is built from 13 residues. CDR3 DNA: TGTGCCAGCAGCCAAGACAGGGATAAGGGCTACACCTTC. Translating gives CASSQDRDKGYTF.

The genes are TRBV15 and TRBJ2-4; D perhaps matches TRBD2 (6 bases). Trimming shortened V by 5 bases and J by 1 base, and 15 bases separated the two germline ends. The CDR3 is made up of 16 amino acids. Germline CDR1 reads LNHNV; CDR2 reads YYDKDF (reference sequence). In nucleotides, the CDR3 is TGTGCCACCAGCTCACCGACAGCGGGTGCCAAAAACATTCAGTACTTC. This codes for CATSSPTAGAKNIQYF.

The chain uses TRBV20-1 and TRBJ1-5; D is possibly TRBD1 (5 bases). The CDR3 has 15 amino acids. V gave up 2 bases and J gave up 5 bases, with 16 bases separating them. Germline loops: CDR1 DFQATT, CDR2 SNEGSKA (reference sequence). The CDR3 loop reads CSARLPRGRDQPQHF. DNA of the CDR3: TGCAGTGCTAGACTGCCCCGGGGACGAGATCAGCCCCAGCATTTT.

The chain links TRBV9 to TRBJ2-3; D unclear. V was clipped by 1 base and J by 5 bases, with 11 bases between them. The germline V gene has CDR1 SGDLS and CDR2 YYNGEE. The CDR3 contains 14 residues. The CDR3 region has the DNA TGTGCCAGCAGCGTATTGGGGTCGGGAGATACGCAGTATTTT. Its translation: CASSVLGSGDTQYF.

The gene calls are TRBV7-2 and TRBJ1-2; tentatively, D is TRBD1 (6 bases). With 5 bases removed from V and 9 bases from J, the gap between germline ends came to 10 bases. The CDR3 runs to 11 residues. In germline, CDR1 is SGHTA, CDR2 FQGNSA. CDR3 sequence (DNA): TGTGCCAGCAGCCCCGGACAGAGCTACACCTTC. It translates to CASSPGQSYTF.

The V gene is TRBV29-1, the J gene TRBJ1-1, with a weak D call TRBD1 (5 bases). The V and J ends lost 7 bases and 1 base respectively, with 40 bases between them. CDR1 is SQVTM and CDR2 is ANQGSEA in the germline V gene. CDR3 size: 22 residues. The CDR3 coding sequence is TGCAGCGGAACAAGTGTTTTGGGGGGGTCAAGGAGGCAACTTTCATCGAACACTGAAGCTTTCTTT. The encoded protein is CSGTSVLGGSRRQLSSNTEAFF.

The rearrangement uses TRBV28 and TRBJ2-5; D uncertain. CDR1 and CDR2 (germline): MDHEN, SYDVKM. Trimming pared 6 bases from V and 1 base from J, leaving 6 bases between. There are 12 residues in the CDR3. The CDR3 DNA reads as TGTGCCAGCAGAAAATCCCAAGAGACCCAGTACTTC. This codes for CASRKSQETQYF. The variable domain in full, completed from reference TRBV28 and TRBJ2-5, reads DVKVTQSSRYLVKRTGEKVFLECVQDMDHENMFWYRQDPGLGLRLIYFSYDVKMKEKGDIPEGYSVSREKKERFSLILESASTNQTSMYLCASRKSQETQYFGPGTRLLVL.

The V gene is TRBV4-2, the J gene TRBJ1-4; no reliable D call. Germline V gives CDR1 LGHNA, CDR2 YNFKEQ. This CDR3 has 14 amino acids. V gave up 0 bases and J gave up 8 bases, with 10 bases separating them. The CDR3 DNA reads as TGTGCCAGCAGCCAAGATCGCGTAGGGGAAAAACTGTTTTTT. The encoded protein is CASSQDRVGEKLFF.

The rearrangement joins TRBV5-6 to TRBJ2-7, with D unresolved. Trimming shortened V by 3 bases and J by 2 bases, and 9 bases separated the two germline ends. Germline V lookup: CDR1 SGHDT, CDR2 YYEEEE. This CDR3 region has 13 residues. The CDR3: CASSSGPPYEQYF. CDR3 sequence (DNA): TGTGCCAGCAGCTCGGGCCCACCCTACGAGCAGTACTTC.

The chain couples TRBV9 to TRBJ2-7, with 7 bases lining up with TRBD1. This CDR3 comprises 12 residues. Unmatched junction bases numbered 1, after V lost 0 bases and J lost 7 bases. The germline CDR1 and CDR2 sequences are SGDLS and YYNGEE. This CDR3 reads CASSVGQGEQYF. The CDR3 nucleotides read TGTGCCAGCAGCGTAGGACAGGGTGAGCAGTACTTC.

On this clonotype: It is unclear where the CDR3 begins or ends on the DNA, so no DNA is shown, and the CDR3 is as TCRdb lists it. The V call is TRBV9, the J call TRBJ1-2. From its first to its last residue, the CDR3 has 13 amino acids. The germline V gene encodes CDR1 SGDLS and CDR2 YYNGEE. The CDR3 protein is CASSVVGLGSNTF.

This clonotype was counted between two and nine times. The chain employs TRBV4-1 and TRBJ2-3; TRBD1 matches at 8 bases. Germline assignment: CDR1 MGHRA and CDR2 YSYEKL. The CDR3 totals 15 residues. J was trimmed by 7 bases and V by 4 bases; bases with no gene match: 10. This chain's CDR3 is CASSPWTGFENTQYF. Here the CDR3 DNA reads TGCGCCAGCAGCCCCTGGACAGGGTTTGAAAATACGCAGTATTTT.

The genes are TRBV29-1 and TRBJ2-3, with a possible D match to TRBD2 (6 bases). The V gene lost 6 bases and the J gene lost 4 bases, with 20 bases spanning the gap. The CDR3 consists of 15 residues. CDR1 SQVTM and CDR2 ANQGSEA come from the germline V gene. This chain's CDR3 is CSVGAGRYRADTQYF. Written as DNA, the CDR3 is TGCAGCGTGGGAGCGGGTCGGTATCGTGCAGATACGCAGTATTTT.

This chain joins TRBV30 and TRBJ2-1; 9 bases fit TRBD2. Germline assignment: CDR1 GTSNPN and CDR2 SVGIG (reference sequence). With V trimmed by 6 bases and J by 8 bases, 14 bases remained unmatched. The CDR3 sequence is 15 residues long. CDR3 nucleotide sequence: TGTGCCTGTGCTGGGGATAGCGGGAGTCTTGATGAGCAGTTCTTC. Its translation: CACAGDSGSLDEQFF.

The chain has TRBV4-1 and TRBJ2-1; D is possibly TRBD1 (6 bases). V lost 0 bases, J lost 2 bases, and 8 bases lay in between. CDR3 length: 15 amino acids. The germline gives CDR1 MGHRA, CDR2 YSYEKL. This chain's CDR3 is CASSQETGPYNEQFF. The CDR3 DNA reads as TGCGCCAGCAGCCAAGAGACAGGCCCCTACAATGAGCAGTTCTTC.

The rearrangement joins TRBV14 to TRBJ2-5; no clear D. V gave up 4 bases and J gave up 0 bases, with 6 bases separating them. This CDR3 spans 13 amino acids. The germline V gene has CDR1 SGHDN and CDR2 FVKESK. The CDR3 coding sequence is TGTGCCAGCAGCCGGCGGTACCAAGAGACCCAGTACTTC. This sequence encodes CASSRRYQETQYF.

J is TRBJ2-4 and V is TRBV12-3 or TRBV12-4; tentatively, D is TRBD2 (6 bases). The length of the CDR3 is 13 residues. Trimming removed 4 bases from V and 4 bases from J, with 8 bases in between. The CDR3 is CASSSAGKNIQYF. The CDR3 coding sequence is TGTGCCAGCAGTTCGGCGGGAAAAAACATTCAGTACTTC.